The 4 T cell receptor beta chains given below trace back to one sample, sequenced in a study of T cell responses to AZD1222 COVID-19 vaccine. TCRdb's copy holds only in-frame clones and misses some; the assay was immunoSEQ multiplex PCR. The sample lists around 100,000 clones, 85% to 90% occurring once. The sample was peripheral blood, taken on day 0 of AZD1222 vaccination. These receptors all stem from an adult in good health.

This chain joins TRBV11-2 and TRBJ2-5; D is uncertain. In germline, CDR1 is SGHAT, CDR2 FQNNGV. The CDR3 is made up of 15 amino acids. Trimming pared 1 base from V and 3 bases from J, leaving 12 bases between. The CDR3 loop reads CASSLAQETKETQYF. The CDR3 DNA sequence: TGTGCCAGCAGCTTAGCGCAGGAGACAAAAGAGACCCAGTACTTC. The entire variable domain, with the rest obtained from reference TRBV11-2 and TRBJ2-5, is as follows: EAGVAQSPRYKIIEKRQSVAFWCNPISGHATLYWYQQILGQGPKLLIQFQNNGVVDDSQLPKDRFSAERLKGVDSTLKIQPAKLEDSAVYLCASSLAQETKETQYFGPGTRLLVL.

This CDR3 is CASSFQPGSGNTIYF. CDR3 bases: TGTGCCAGCAGCTTCCAACCGGGCTCTGGAAACACCATATATTTT. The gene calls are TRBV11-2 and TRBJ1-3; D gene uncertain. With 3 bases removed from V and 0 bases from J, the gap between germline ends came to 9 bases. Germline CDR1 and CDR2: SGHAT and FQNNGV. The length of the CDR3 is 15 residues.

The chain employs TRBV18 and TRBJ2-6; D not resolved. The length of the CDR3 is 14 residues. V lost 5 bases to trimming and J lost 4 bases, with 9 bases between them. Germline CDR1 reads KGHSH; CDR2 reads LQKENI. CDR3 in DNA: TGTGCCAGCTCAATCCATACGGGGGCCAACGTCCTGACTTTC. This translates into CASSIHTGANVLTF.

The chain couples TRBV12-3 or TRBV12-4 to TRBJ2-7; D possibly corresponds to TRBD2 (6 bases). This CDR3 region has 13 residues. The V end lost 6 bases, the J end lost 2 bases, and 11 bases lay between the germline ends. CDR3 nucleotides: TGTGCCAGCAGACAAGCGGGCCCCTACGAGCAGTACTTC. It translates to CASRQAGPYEQYF.